This T cell receptor beta chain was retrieved from a study of control samples from healthy donors and cancer patients. J gave up 1 base and V 2 bases, and 2 bases lay outside the gene matches. There are 16 residues in the CDR3. Germline CDR1 reads SGHAT; CDR2 reads FQNNGV. TCRdb's table, derived via immunoSEQ multiplex PCR, lists solely in-frame clones and lacks some. The sample lists about 80,000 clones, roughly nine tenths occurring once. This clonotype originated in a man aged 45-65 years in good health. The genes are TRBV11-2 and TRBJ2-3; 11 positions match TRBD2. Sequencing input: blood. This chain's CDR3 is CASSLLLAGGTDTQYF. CDR3 coding DNA: TGTGCCAGCAGCTTATTACTAGCGGGGGGCACAGATACGCAGTATTTT.